These 5 T cell receptor beta chains share one sample of origin, sequenced in a study of T cells in Graves' hyperthyroidism and ophthalmopathy. Researchers took RNA transcripts and amplified the TCR beta CDR3 regions from them. The HTBI primer set served for first-round RT-PCR of the TCR CDR3. Each CDR3 protein gets one entry after TCRdb re-called the multiplex PCR reads with MiXCR. Of 450,000 to 700,000 distinct CDR3 sequences detected, under 60% appear once; the ten largest clones hold approximately 7.5%. The sequencing input was peripheral blood or thyroid tissue (not recorded which). The receptors were sampled from a woman under 30 with Graves' hyperthyroidism.

Only a few counts were recorded for this clonotype. The chain joins TRBV12-3 or TRBV12-4 to TRBJ2-5; D perhaps matches TRBD2 (7 bases). V lost 4 bases and J lost 4, with 10 bases in between. CDR3 size: 13 residues. The CDR3 here is CASSSGEGETQYF. The CDR3 region has the DNA TGTGCCAGCAGTTCAGGGGAGGGAGAGACCCAGTACTTC.

This clonotype was seen at least ten times. J is TRBJ1-6 and V is TRBV19; 9 bases line up with TRBD1. Germline V gives CDR1 LNHDA, CDR2 SQIVND (reference sequence). V lost 10 bases, J lost 7 bases, and 5 bases stayed unmatched. This CDR3 spans 13 amino acids. The CDR3 reads CATSDRGNSPLHF. DNA of the CDR3: TGTGCCACCTCGGACAGGGGCAATTCACCCCTCCACTTT.

In the case of this clonotype: One end of the junction does not line up with germline, which may come from a read error. V usage is TRBV29-1 and J usage is TRBJ2-6; TRBD1 matches at 7 bases. This CDR3 has 16 residues. Looked up from germline, CDR1 is SQVTM and CDR2 is ANQGSEA. The CDR3 DNA is TGCAGCGTTGAAGATAGCCGGTGGGCAGGGGGCAACGTCCTGACTTTC. It translates to CSVEDSRWAGGNVLTF.

This clonotype came up many times. J is TRBJ2-7 and V is TRBV6-6, with D possibly TRBD1 on 6 matching bases. V lost 4 bases and J 2 bases, leaving 12 bases between the germline ends. Germline V gene lookup returns CDR1 MNHNY and CDR2 SVGAGI (reference sequence). This CDR3 has 14 residues. CDR3 nucleotides: TGTGCCAGCAGTTCGGACAGTGGGGCCTACGAGCAGTACTTC. Encoded protein: CASSSDSGAYEQYF.

Worth noting for this clonotype: The junction shows a germline mismatch at one end, possibly a read error. The J gene is TRBJ1-2, the V gene TRBV2, with D hard to call. Germline CDR1 SNHLY, CDR2 FYNNEI. The CDR3 consists of 15 residues. CDR3 sequence reads: CASRRIVAGGYGYAF. In DNA, the CDR3 is TGTGCCAGCAGGCGTATAGTTGCGGGTGGCTATGGCTACGCCTTC.